These T cell receptor beta chains were read from a single sample in a study of long-term antiretroviral therapy in people with HIV. Here immunoSEQ multiplex PCR was the method, and the copy in TCRdb shows in-frame clones only, minus some. The sample consists of some 13,000 clones, about 81% of them appearing once. This specimen consisted of unsorted PBMCs, obtained around 8.2 years after starting antiretroviral therapy. The receptors stem from a man aged 45-60 years with HIV. Each CDR3 is given with its conserved first and last residue. A D gene is named only where the DNA matches it firmly. The size of a clone is reported for some rows only, either as once, few or many, or as a class for expanded clones.

d_call j_call v_call clone_size cdr3_nt cdr3_aa
NA TRBJ2-7 TRBV27 NA TGTGCCAGCAGGGAGGGGGGGCACGAGCAGTACTTC CASREGGHEQYF
NA TRBJ2-1 TRBV6-1 NA TGTGCCAGCAGGACTCAGTCTAATGAGCAGTTCTTC CASRTQSNEQFF
TRBD1 TRBJ1-2 TRBV30 few TGTGCCTGGATCGACAGGGGGCATGGCTACACCTTC CAWIDRGHGYTF
NA TRBJ1-4 TRBV5-4 NA TGTGCCAGCAGCGCCGGAGGGGGTGAAAAACTGTTTTTT CASSAGGGEKLFF
TRBD1 TRBJ2-7 TRBV19 few TGTGCCAGTAGTATGGTGACAGGGGGCGGTTCCTACGAGCAGTACTTC CASSMVTGGGSYEQYF
NA TRBJ2-7 TRBV27 NA TGTGCCAGCAGAGCCGGGACTCCCTACGAGCAGTACTTC CASRAGTPYEQYF
NA TRBJ1-5 TRBV4-1 NA TGCGCCAGCAGCCAAGAATCCGAGACTCAGCCCCAGCATTTT CASSQESETQPQHF
NA TRBJ2-7 TRBV7-8 few TGTGCCAGCAGCTTAGGAGGTGGGGCCGGCGAGCAGTACTTC CASSLGGGAGEQYF
NA TRBJ2-7 TRBV13 NA TGTGCCAGCAGCTTAGGGAGGAGAAACGAGCAGTACTTC CASSLGRRNEQYF
TRBD1 TRBJ1-1 TRBV5-6 NA TGTGCCAGCAGCTTAATAAAATTGGACAGGGGGCGGAGGGACACTGAAGCTTTCTTT CASSLIKLDRGRRDTEAFF
TRBD1 TRBJ2-1 TRBV15 NA TGTGCCACCAGCAGAGAACCGGGACAGGATAGCGGCAATGAGCAGTTCTTC CATSREPGQDSGNEQFF
NA TRBJ1-1 TRBV6-5 NA TGTGCCAGCAGTTACTCGGGTCTGGCCACCACTGAAGCTTTCTTT CASSYSGLATTEAFF
NA TRBJ1-1 TRBV11-2 NA TGTGCCAGCAGCTTAGCCTACGGAGGGAACACTGAAGCTTTCTTT CASSLAYGGNTEAFF
NA TRBJ1-2 TRBV6-5 NA TGTGCCAGCAGCTCCGGGGGCGCAGGCTATGGCTACACCTTC CASSSGGAGYGYTF
TRBD2 TRBJ2-3 TRBV15 NA TGTGCCACCAGCAGGGGGGCACTAGCGGACCCGCTCACAGATACGCAGTATTTT CATSRGALADPLTDTQYF
TRBD1 TRBJ2-2 TRBV12-5 NA TGTGCTAGTGGTTTGGACCCTCCCCCGACAGGGGCCGGGGAGCTGTTTTTT CASGLDPPPTGAGELFF
TRBD2 TRBJ2-3 TRBV4-1 NA TGCGCCAGCAGCCCCTCGGGAGCGGGGGGTCTCACAGATACGCAGTATTTT CASSPSGAGGLTDTQYF
NA TRBJ2-7 TRBV5-1 NA TGCGCCAGCAGCTTGGACACCGCCTACGAGCAGTACTTC CASSLDTAYEQYF
TRBD2 TRBJ2-7 TRBV7-9 NA TGTGCCAGCAGCTTACTGGGAGGGCGGCCCTCCTACGAGCAGTACTTC CASSLLGGRPSYEQYF
NA TRBJ2-7 TRBV2 NA TGTGCCAGCAGTGCATACGAGCAGTACTTC CASSAYEQYF
NA TRBJ1-2 TRBV19 NA TGTGCCAGTAGTATAATAAACAGTAACTATGGCTACACCTTC CASSIINSNYGYTF
TRBD1 TRBJ1-2 TRBV6-4 NA TGTGCCAGCAGTGAAGGGACAGGAGCCTACACCTTC CASSEGTGAYTF
NA TRBJ1-1 TRBV6-4 NA TGTGCCAGCAGTGACTCGAGGTCGACGTTGAACACTGAAGCTTTCTTT CASSDSRSTLNTEAFF
NA TRBJ1-1 TRBV29-1 few TGCAGCGTTGAAGCGGTATCGAAGGGTAACGAAGCTTTCTTT CSVEAVSKGNEAFF
TRBD2 TRBJ2-7 TRBV5-8 NA TGTGCCAGCAGCTTGGTAGCGGGGAACTCCTACGAGCAGTACTTC CASSLVAGNSYEQYF
TRBD1 TRBJ1-1 TRBV29-1 NA TGCAGCGTTGAGGACAGGGAGGTCGCTGAAGCTTTCTTT CSVEDREVAEAFF
TRBD1 TRBJ2-3 TRBV6-1 NA TGTGCCAGCAGTGAAAGGAGAGGGGGCATAATAGATACGCAGTATTTT CASSERRGGIIDTQYF
TRBD1 TRBJ2-2 TRBV19 NA TGTGCCAGTAGTATAATGGGACAGGGAGGGACCGGGGAGCTGTTTTTT CASSIMGQGGTGELFF
NA TRBJ2-3 TRBV6-5 NA TGTGCCAGCAGTTACGCGGCAGGGACAGATACGCAGTATTTT CASSYAAGTDTQYF
NA TRBJ1-1 TRBV29-1 once TGCAGCGTCCGACCGCAGGGGAACACTGAAGCTTTCTTT CSVRPQGNTEAFF
NA TRBJ1-6 TRBV27 NA TGTGCCAGCAGTTTAACCCCCAATTCACCCCTCCACTTT CASSLTPNSPLHF
TRBD2 TRBJ2-5 TRBV19 NA TGTGCCAGTGGGGAGGGGATAGGGACCCAGTACTTC CASGEGIGTQYF
NA TRBJ1-1 TRBV7-8 NA TGTGCCAGCAGTTTCAGCGTTAACACTGAAGTTTTCTTT CASSFSVNTEVFF
NA TRBJ1-3 TRBV15 NA TGTGCCACCAGCAGAGATGGGAATTCTGGAAACACCATATATTTT CATSRDGNSGNTIYF
TRBD1 TRBJ2-1 TRBV6-1 once TGTGCCAGCAGTAGACAGGGGGCTTACAATGAGCAGTTCTTC CASSRQGAYNEQFF
TRBD1 TRBJ1-2 TRBV6-1 NA TGTGCCAGCAGTCCGACAGGGAACTATGGCTACACCTTC CASSPTGNYGYTF
TRBD1 TRBJ2-7 TRBV19 NA TGTGCCAGTAGTGGCCCGACAGGGGTCGGCGAGCAGTACTTC CASSGPTGVGEQYF
NA TRBJ2-2 TRBV27 few TGTGCCAGCACAGGGAGTAGCACCGGGGAGCTGTTTTTT CASTGSSTGELFF
NA TRBJ1-4 TRBV5-6 NA TGTGCCAGCAGCTTGAAGGACAGTGAAAAACTGTTTTTT CASSLKDSEKLFF
TRBD2 TRBJ2-2 TRBV6-5 NA TGTGCCAGCAGTTGGGGACTAGCGGGGGACACCGGGGAGCTGTTTTTT CASSWGLAGDTGELFF
NA TRBJ2-3 TRBV13 once TGTGCCAGCAGCTTAGAGAGGGGCACAGATACGCAGTATTTT CASSLERGTDTQYF
NA TRBJ2-7 TRBV4-2 NA TGTGCCAGCAGCCCGGCCCCCGGGCCCTCCTACGAGCAGTACTTC CASSPAPGPSYEQYF
TRBD1 TRBJ1-5 TRBV6-6 NA TGTGCCAGCAGTACGGACAGGGCTAATCAGCCCCAGCATTTT CASSTDRANQPQHF
NA TRBJ1-2 TRBV27 NA TGTGCCAGCAGTTTATCGGGCAGATATGGCTACACCTTC CASSLSGRYGYTF
NA TRBJ2-2 TRBV5-4 NA TGTGCCAGCAGAGCGGAGACGGGCACCGGGGAGCTGTTTTTT CASRAETGTGELFF
NA TRBJ2-1 TRBV7-9 NA TGTGCCAGCAGCCCGGACCTTAACAATGAGCAGTTCTTC CASSPDLNNEQFF
TRBD1 TRBJ2-7 TRBV5-5 NA TGCGCCAGCAGCCCCCTCGGGACAGGGACCTACGAGCAGTACTTC CASSPLGTGTYEQYF
NA TRBJ2-1 TRBV4-1 NA TGCGCCAGCAGCCCAATCTTTGTCTCCTACAATGAGCAGTTCTTC CASSPIFVSYNEQFF
NA TRBJ1-2 TRBV30 NA TGTGCCTGGAGGGGAGACAGAATTAACTATGGCTACACCTTC CAWRGDRINYGYTF
NA TRBJ1-2 TRBV18 few TGTGCCAGCTCACAGGGTTATGACTATGGCTACACCTTC CASSQGYDYGYTF
TRBD2 TRBJ2-7 TRBV7-2 NA TGTGCCAGCAGCCCATCCGGACTAGCGGGCTACGAGCAGTACTTC CASSPSGLAGYEQYF
NA TRBJ2-3 TRBV7-8 NA TGTGCCAGCCTCAGGGGAGACACAGATACGCAGTATTTT CASLRGDTDTQYF
NA TRBJ1-2 TRBV16 NA TGTGCCAGCAGCTCCACCTCCCCGAACTATGGCTACACCTTC CASSSTSPNYGYTF
TRBD1 TRBJ2-7 TRBV11-3 few TGTGCCAGCAGCACCCCCCTTGGGACAGCCTACGAGCAGTACTTC CASSTPLGTAYEQYF